This TCR beta chain was sequenced for a study of control samples from healthy donors and cancer patients. V dropped 0 bases and J dropped 1 base, with 3 bases sitting between them. The length of the CDR3 is 12 residues. The V gene's germline CDR1 is GTSNPN and CDR2 SVGIG (reference sequence). Libraries were prepared by immunoSEQ multiplex PCR; TCRdb keeps only in-frame clonotypes and omits some of them. Of 74,000 or so clones in the sample, 75% to 90% were seen once. The sequenced sample was blood. The chain carries TRBV30 and TRBJ1-1; D is unresolved. This receptor was obtained from a man in his forties or fifties in good health. CDR3 DNA: TGTGCCTGGAGTGTAGGGAACACTGAAGCTTTCTTT. It specifies CAWSVGNTEAFF.